Presented here are 32 T cell receptor beta chains from one specimen sequenced in a study of TIL therapy for anti-PD-1-resistant metastatic lung cancer (TCRdb year 2021). TCR beta CDR3 regions were amplified from genomic DNA by bias-controlled multiplex PCR with the immunoSEQ v3 hsTCRB kit. Here the immuneACCESS table is served through TCRdb, limited to in-frame sequences with V and J called. Missing clones are a known gap in these copies; in checked studies unresolved V genes cover under half, and the rest lacks a known reason. For this sample there are roughly 9,500 clones; over 60% appear just once. The ten largest clones capture over 9.5% of the sample. The time point label corresponds to: pre-treatment sample, taken before nivolumab and TIL therapy. Excised metastases, mostly pleural nodules or supraclavicular lymph nodes, were used as baseline tumor samples and were taken from the same resection from which TIL were grown.

Here the sequenced sample was tumor tissue, taken at baseline. The receptors originated from a person between 25 and 79 years old with non-small cell lung cancer.

This chain uses TRBV5-6 with TRBJ2-1; weak D call: TRBD2 (6 bases). The CDR3 is 16 residues long. Looked up from germline, CDR1 is SGHDT and CDR2 is YYEEEE. Between the trimmed V and J ends, which lost 0 bases and 1 base, there was a span of 11 bases. The CDR3 DNA sequence: TGTGCCAGCAGCTTGGAACGGGGGACTTCCTACAATGAGCAGTTCTTC. Translated: CASSLERGTSYNEQFF.

The chain carries TRBV7-2 and TRBJ2-5; TRBD1 agrees at 9 bases. V lost 1 base and J lost 5; bases outside the gene matches: 2. The CDR3 sequence is 14 residues long. The V gene's germline CDR1 is SGHTA and CDR2 FQGNSA. Here the CDR3 reads CASSLGTGVETQYF. CDR3 nucleotide sequence: TGTGCCAGCAGCTTAGGGACAGGGGTCGAGACCCAGTACTTC.

The V call is TRBV6-5, the J call TRBJ2-7; tentative D call: TRBD1 (5 bases). This CDR3 spans 13 amino acids. Germline values: CDR1 MNHEY, CDR2 SVGAGI. Trimming removed 2 bases from V and 5 bases from J, with 10 bases in between. In nucleotides, the CDR3 is TGTGCCAGCAGTTACCTCGGCAGGGACGAGCAGTACTTC. This gives the protein CASSYLGRDEQYF.

The rearrangement uses TRBV6-1 and TRBJ1-3; D is unclear. Germline V gene sequence: CDR1 MNHNS, CDR2 SASEGT. The CDR3 loop spans 13 amino acids. V was pared by 0 bases and J by 6 bases, with 6 bases between. The CDR3 loop is CASSEAIQNTIYF. The CDR3 DNA follows: TGTGCCAGCAGTGAAGCGATACAAAACACCATATATTTT.

V gene TRBV5-1 combines with J gene TRBJ2-1; TRBD2 agrees at 14 bases. V was pared by 3 bases and J by 8 bases, with 4 bases of the junction left unmatched. Germline CDR1 is SGHRS and CDR2 is YFSETQ. The CDR3 length is 15 residues. The DNA for the CDR3 is TGCGCCAGCAGCTCGACTAGCGGGGGGGTGTATGAGCAGTTCTTC. The encoded protein is CASSSTSGGVYEQFF.

The V gene is TRBV5-1, the J gene TRBJ2-3; 7 bases map to TRBD2. This CDR3 has 15 residues. Germline V lookup: CDR1 SGHRS, CDR2 YFSETQ. The junction had 5 bases not matched to a gene; V was cut back by 0 bases and J by 4 bases. CDR3 region: CASSLEAGDADTQYF. The DNA for the CDR3 is TGCGCCAGCAGCTTGGAGGCGGGGGATGCAGATACGCAGTATTTT.

This clone was seen a few times. The J gene is TRBJ1-4, the V gene TRBV6-5, with 12 positions matching TRBD1. CDR3 length: 14 residues. Trimming at V came to 6 bases and at J to 8 bases, leaving 4 bases not matched to a gene. The germline gives CDR1 MNHEY, CDR2 SVGAGI. CDR3 bases: TGTGCCAGCAGCCTCGGGACAGGGGGCGAAAAACTGTTTTTT. Residues: CASSLGTGGEKLFF.

This chain uses TRBV7-8 with TRBJ1-5; no clear D gene. The CDR3 totals 16 residues. Trimming stripped 2 bases from V and 3 bases from J, with 14 bases between. Germline CDR1 and CDR2: SGHVS and FQNEAQ. The CDR3 sequence: CASSLWFTPNNQPQHF. The CDR3 DNA is TGTGCCAGCAGCTTATGGTTCACACCCAACAATCAGCCCCAGCATTTT.

This clone was recorded once. V usage is TRBV6-5 and J usage is TRBJ1-5, with D hard to call. Germline V CDR1 and CDR2: MNHEY, SVGAGI. The CDR3 consists of 10 residues. The V gene lost 10 bases and the J gene lost 4 bases, with 5 bases spanning the gap. This CDR3 is CATSNQPQHF. The CDR3 DNA is TGTGCCACCTCGAATCAGCCCCAGCATTTT.

This clone occurred a few times. This sequence joins TRBV6-6 and TRBJ1-4; D is uncertain. Germline CDR1 is MNHNY and CDR2 is SVGAGI (reference sequence). Trimming shortened V by 7 bases and J by 2 bases, and 11 bases separated the two germline ends. This CDR3 spans 14 amino acids. The CDR3 DNA reads as TGTGCCAGCACTGATGTGGGGACTAATGAAAAACTGTTTTTT. Protein sequence: CASTDVGTNEKLFF.

A single count supports this clone. The chain employs TRBV5-4 and TRBJ1-1; a weak D match, TRBD1 (5 bases). Trimming pared 2 bases from V and 4 bases from J, leaving 15 bases between. This CDR3 is built from 15 residues. The germline CDR1 and CDR2 sequences are SGHNT and YYREEE (reference sequence). The CDR3 DNA is TGTGCCAGCAGCTTTGCAGGAGTTGGGGGCACTGAAGCTTTCTTT. Translation: CASSFAGVGGTEAFF.

The V gene is TRBV11-2, the J gene TRBJ2-5, with 9 bases that match TRBD2. Germline CDR1 and CDR2: SGHAT and FQNNGV. With 7 bases clipped from V and 1 base from J, the junction kept 13 bases outside the gene matches. The CDR3 spans 17 residues. The CDR3 loop is CASIPGGLAGPQETQYF. In DNA form, the CDR3 reads TGTGCCAGCATCCCCGGGGGGCTAGCGGGGCCCCAAGAGACCCAGTACTTC.

This clone was recorded only once. The CDR3: CASSRASGLAGGGEQFF. The CDR3, as DNA: TGTGCCAGTAGTAGGGCTTCGGGACTAGCGGGAGGGGGTGAGCAGTTCTTC. The gene calls are TRBV19 and TRBJ2-1, with 16 nucleotides matching TRBD2. Trimming at V came to 4 bases and at J to 9 bases, leaving 9 bases not matched to a gene. From germline, CDR1 is LNHDA and CDR2 SQIVND (reference sequence). This CDR3 region has 17 residues.

This chain connects TRBV11-2 to TRBJ1-2, with 8 nucleotides matching TRBD1. V dropped 6 bases and J dropped 8; count of bases not matched to a gene: 8. Germline V gene lookup returns CDR1 SGHAT and CDR2 FQNNGV. The CDR3 totals 13 residues. In nucleotides, the CDR3 is TGTGCCAGCAGACCACAGGGGGGGGAGGGCTACACCTTC. Its translation: CASRPQGGEGYTF.

The gene calls are TRBV19 and TRBJ1-4; weak D call: TRBD1 (6 bases). Trimming removed 7 bases at V and 5 bases at J, with 14 bases between. Germline CDR1 and CDR2: LNHDA and SQIVND (reference sequence). This CDR3 contains 14 residues. CDR3 sequence reads: CASTDRNLNEKLFF. The CDR3 DNA is TGTGCCAGTACCGACAGGAACCTAAATGAAAAACTGTTTTTT. Complete variable domain (other parts from reference TRBV19 and TRBJ1-4): DGGITQSPKYLFRKEGQNVTLSCEQNLNHDAMYWYRQDPGQGLRLIYYSQIVNDFQKGDIAEGYSVSREKKESFPLTVTSAQKNPTAFYLCASTDRNLNEKLFFGSGTQLSVL.

This chain connects TRBV6-4 to TRBJ2-3; D remains ambiguous. The CDR3 consists of 13 residues. Trimming stripped 8 bases from V and 3 bases from J, with 12 bases between. Germline values: CDR1 MRHNA, CDR2 SNTAGT. The CDR3 region is CASAPSRTDTQYF. The CDR3 DNA follows: TGTGCCAGCGCCCCGAGCCGGACAGATACGCAGTATTTT.

The chain has TRBV5-1 and TRBJ1-1, with 9 positions matching TRBD1. The germline gives CDR1 SGHRS, CDR2 YFSETQ. The CDR3 has 17 residues. V was clipped by 2 bases and J by 3 bases; unmatched bases: 11. Here the CDR3 reads CASSFLRLQGADTEAFF. The CDR3 region has the DNA TGCGCCAGCAGCTTTTTACGGCTACAGGGGGCCGACACTGAAGCTTTCTTT.

This clone occurred a few times. The chain combines TRBV23-1 with TRBJ2-7, with D unresolved. TRBV23-1 is labeled an ORF, and its function is uncertain. The CDR3 runs to 11 residues. Trimming stripped 6 bases from V and 5 bases from J, with 8 bases between. This CDR3 is CASSNRDEQYF. DNA of the CDR3: TGCGCCAGCAGCAACCGGGACGAGCAGTACTTC.

Regarding this clone: Other DNA sequences of this sample code for an identical CDR3. The genes are TRBV7-2 and TRBJ2-7; 7 positions agree with TRBD2. Per germline, CDR1 SGHTA and CDR2 FQGNSA. V shed 5 bases, J shed 1 base, and the junction held 5 bases outside the gene matches. The CDR3 is 14 residues long. This CDR3 reads CASSLTGGSYEQYF. CDR3 coding DNA: TGTGCCAGCAGCCTGACGGGGGGATCCTACGAGCAGTACTTC.

V usage is TRBV29-1 and J usage is TRBJ1-2; D is unclear. V gave up 4 bases and J gave up 5 bases, with 11 bases separating them. This CDR3 comprises 12 residues. Germline lookup yields CDR1 SQVTM and CDR2 ANQGSEA. CDR3 protein: CSVGEQEYGYTF. In DNA form, the CDR3 reads TGCAGCGTTGGGGAACAAGAGTATGGCTACACCTTC.

The J gene is TRBJ1-1, the V gene TRBV11-3, with D possibly matching TRBD1 (5 bases). Germline V gene lookup returns CDR1 SGHNT and CDR2 YENEEA. The CDR3 length is 16 residues. The V and J ends lost 2 bases and 4 bases respectively, with 17 bases between them. The CDR3 nucleotides read TGTGCCAGCAGCTTACGCCTGGCAGGGCGGATCACTGAAGCTTTCTTT. The encoded protein is CASSLRLAGRITEAFF.

Details on this clone: Other DNA sequences in this sample translate to the same CDR3. The V call is TRBV6-5, the J call TRBJ1-4, with 7 positions matching TRBD1. This CDR3 region has 15 residues. With V trimmed by 2 bases and J by 4 bases, 4 bases remained unmatched. Germline lookup yields CDR1 MNHEY and CDR2 SVGAGI. The CDR3 spells CASSYTTGDNEKLFF. In nucleotides, the CDR3 is TGTGCCAGCAGTTACACCACAGGGGATAATGAAAAACTGTTTTTT.

This clone was seen more than once but under ten times. The chain recombines TRBV4-2 with TRBJ2-1; the D gene is possibly TRBD2 (6 bases). The V end was cut by 1 base, the J end by 8 bases, with 15 bases between. Per the germline V gene, CDR1 is LGHNA and CDR2 is YNFKEQ. CDR3 size: 15 residues. This CDR3 is CASSQGLAIPDEQFF. The CDR3 DNA reads as TGTGCCAGCAGCCAAGGGCTAGCGATCCCCGATGAGCAGTTCTTC.

J is TRBJ2-3 and V is TRBV28, with 7 positions matching TRBD2. Per the germline V gene, CDR1 is MDHEN and CDR2 is SYDVKM. This CDR3 contains 17 residues. J lost 6 bases, V lost 3 bases, and 15 bases had no gene match. The CDR3 sequence: CASSLSLRGSRMDTQYF. The CDR3, as DNA: TGTGCCAGCAGTTTGTCCCTCCGCGGGAGTAGGATGGATACGCAGTATTTT.

This CDR3 reads CASSSTSYEQYF. CDR3 DNA sequence: TGTGCCAGCAGTTCAACTTCCTACGAGCAGTACTTC. This chain connects TRBV6-1 to TRBJ2-7; D is ambiguous. Germline assignment: CDR1 MNHNS and CDR2 SASEGT. CDR3 length: 12 amino acids. Trimming left V 5 bases short and J 1 base short, with 6 bases between.

The chain carries TRBV18 and TRBJ2-1; D assignment may be TRBD1 or TRBD2 (5 bases each). V lost 3 bases to trimming and J lost 1 base, with 16 bases between them. This CDR3 has 17 residues. Germline assignment: CDR1 KGHSH and CDR2 LQKENI. CDR3 bases: TGTGCCAGCTCACCGAATCCGAATGGGGGATCCTACAATGAGCAGTTCTTC. This codes for CASSPNPNGGSYNEQFF.

This chain uses TRBV4-2 with TRBJ2-5; 8 nucleotides line up with TRBD2. The CDR3 covers 16 residues. Per the germline V gene, CDR1 is LGHNA and CDR2 is YNFKEQ. J gave up 7 bases and V 0 bases, and 10 bases lay outside the gene matches. CDR3 region: CASSQETGGTARTQYF. The CDR3 coding sequence is TGTGCCAGCAGCCAAGAGACGGGGGGGACCGCCCGGACCCAGTACTTC.

The chain links TRBV9 to TRBJ2-1, with a possible D match to TRBD1 (6 bases). The V gene's germline CDR1 is SGDLS and CDR2 YYNGEE. Trimming pared 4 bases from V and 0 bases from J, leaving 11 bases between. The CDR3 has 15 residues. CDR3 nucleotide sequence: TGTGCCAGCAGCCCCCAGGGGAACTCCTACAATGAGCAGTTCTTC. Protein product: CASSPQGNSYNEQFF.

This clone was picked up one time. The chain joins TRBV29-1 to TRBJ2-5, with D maybe TRBD1 (6 bases). V lost 6 bases, J lost 5 bases, and 16 bases lay in between. CDR1 and CDR2 from the germline V gene are SQVTM and ANQGSEA. CDR3 length: 13 amino acids. CDR3 amino acids: CSVVSKQGETQYF. The CDR3, as DNA: TGCAGCGTCGTCTCCAAGCAGGGGGAGACCCAGTACTTC.

The chain is built from TRBV9 and TRBJ2-7, with D maybe TRBD1 (6 bases). Germline CDR1 is SGDLS and CDR2 is YYNGEE. Trimming took 2 bases from V and 0 from J, leaving 18 bases between them. This CDR3 has 17 residues. The CDR3 reads CASSVSGTPRNSYEQYF. In DNA, the CDR3 is TGTGCCAGCAGCGTCTCAGGGACACCGCGAAACTCCTACGAGCAGTACTTC.

The rearrangement uses TRBV5-4 and TRBJ2-5, with 11 nucleotides matching TRBD1. The CDR3 contains 16 residues. The V gene's germline CDR1 is SGHNT and CDR2 YYREEE (reference sequence). Losses at the gene ends were 3 bases for V and 5 bases for J; bases not matched to a gene: 9. CDR3 nucleotide sequence: TGTGCCAGCAGCTATCCCGGACAGGGGGCGCAGGAGACCCAGTACTTC. Its translation is CASSYPGQGAQETQYF.

The V and J genes are TRBV6-1 and TRBJ1-5; tentatively, D is TRBD1 (6 bases). The CDR3 runs 14 residues. CDR1 is MNHNS, CDR2 SASEGT, per germline. Deletions cut 7 bases from V and 6 bases from J, with 16 bases between. The DNA for the CDR3 is TGTGCCAGCATGGGGGCCGACAGACTTCAGCCCCAGCATTTT. It codes for CASMGADRLQPQHF.